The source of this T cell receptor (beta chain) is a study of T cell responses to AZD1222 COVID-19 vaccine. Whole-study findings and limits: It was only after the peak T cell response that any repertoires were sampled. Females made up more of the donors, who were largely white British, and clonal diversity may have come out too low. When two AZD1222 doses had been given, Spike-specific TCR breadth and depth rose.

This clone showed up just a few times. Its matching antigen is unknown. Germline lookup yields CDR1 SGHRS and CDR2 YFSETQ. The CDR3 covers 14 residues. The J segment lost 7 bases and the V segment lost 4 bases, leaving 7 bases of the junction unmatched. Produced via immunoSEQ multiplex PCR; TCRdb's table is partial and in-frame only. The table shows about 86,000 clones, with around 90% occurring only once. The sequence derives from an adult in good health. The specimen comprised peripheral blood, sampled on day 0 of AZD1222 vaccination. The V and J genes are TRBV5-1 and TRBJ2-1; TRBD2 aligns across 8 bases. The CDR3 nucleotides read TGCGCCAGCAGCGACAATCGGGGGGGAAATGAGCAGTTCTTC. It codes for CASSDNRGGNEQFF.